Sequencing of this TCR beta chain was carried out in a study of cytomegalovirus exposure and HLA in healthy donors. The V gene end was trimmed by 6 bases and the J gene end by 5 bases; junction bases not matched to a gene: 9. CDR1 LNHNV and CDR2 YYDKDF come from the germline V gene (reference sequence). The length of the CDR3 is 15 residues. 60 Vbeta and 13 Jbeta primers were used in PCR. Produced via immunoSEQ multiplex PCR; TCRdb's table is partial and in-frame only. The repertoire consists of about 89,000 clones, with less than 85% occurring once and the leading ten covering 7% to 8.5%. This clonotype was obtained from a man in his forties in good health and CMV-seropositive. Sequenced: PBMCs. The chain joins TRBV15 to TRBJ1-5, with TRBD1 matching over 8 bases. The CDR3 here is CATRALDRADQPQHF. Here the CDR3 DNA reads TGTGCCACCAGAGCACTGGACAGGGCTGATCAGCCCCAGCATTTT.